This is a list of T cell receptor beta chains from one sample in a study of cytomegalovirus exposure and HLA in healthy donors. Clones were read by immunoSEQ multiplex PCR, and TCRdb kept only the in-frame ones, dropping some. The top ten clones hold around 1.6% of a sample with around 180,000 clones, about 76% of them seen once. The sample taken for sequencing was PBMCs. All receptors derive from a woman in her forties or fifties in good health and CMV-seronegative. Both conserved end residues are part of each CDR3. The D gene is left open where the match is weak. Clone size is not always given. Where it is, it says once, few, many or a class for expanded clones.

NA TRBJ2-7 few TRBV7-9 TGTGCCAGCAGCCCCGCGGTCGAGCAGTACTTC CASSPAVEQYF
NA TRBJ1-1 NA TRBV14 TGTGCCAGCAGCCAAGATTTCGGAGTACTCAACACTGAAGCTTTCTTT CASSQDFGVLNTEAFF
NA TRBJ2-6 NA TRBV28 TGTGCCAGCAGTTTTACTGGGGCCAACGTCCTGACTTTC CASSFTGANVLTF
TRBD1 TRBJ1-1 few TRBV6-5 TGTGCCAGCACCGATACAGGGGGATTTGAAGCTTTCTTT CASTDTGGFEAFF
NA TRBJ2-5 NA TRBV5-1 TGCGCCAGCAGCGTCAGGGGTCAAGAGACCCAGTACTTC CASSVRGQETQYF
NA TRBJ2-1 NA TRBV6-1 TGTGCCAGCAGTCCCACCTTCGACTTGGTGCAGTTCTTC CASSPTFDLVQFF
TRBD2 TRBJ2-3 NA TRBV5-8 TGTGCCAGCAGCCAGGGGACTAGCGGGAGGAACACAGATACGCAGTATTTT CASSQGTSGRNTDTQYF
NA TRBJ1-1 NA TRBV28 TGTGCCAGCATTGCCCCAGGGCCTTACACTGAAGCTTTCTTT CASIAPGPYTEAFF
NA TRBJ1-3 NA TRBV9 TGTGCCAGCAGCCCAGGGTCTGGAAACACCATATATTTT CASSPGSGNTIYF
NA TRBJ1-2 NA TRBV19 TGTGCCAGTAGGACAGGCCGGGGCTACACCTTC CASRTGRGYTF
TRBD1 TRBJ2-7 NA TRBV9 TGTGCCAGCAGCGTAGAGGGACAGTTCTCCTACGAGCAGTACTTC CASSVEGQFSYEQYF